These 8 T cell receptor beta chains came from one sample sequenced in a study of cytomegalovirus exposure and HLA in healthy donors. Using immunoSEQ multiplex PCR, the repertoire was profiled, and TCRdb retains in-frame clones only, with some absent. The profile shows tens of thousands of clones, less than 95% of them singletons. The sequencing sample was made of PBMCs. These receptors all come from a woman aged 18 to 35 in good health and CMV-seronegative.

The chain recombines TRBV4-1 with TRBJ2-3, with 8 bases fitting TRBD1. With V trimmed by 3 bases and J by 4 bases, 15 bases remained unmatched. The CDR3 has 18 residues. Germline CDR1 is MGHRA and CDR2 is YSYEKL. The CDR3 bases are TGCGCCAGCAGCCACACGCCCGCCGGGACAGGTTCTTCAGATACGCAGTATTTT. It specifies CASSHTPAGTGSSDTQYF.

The rearrangement joins TRBV2 to TRBJ1-5; 8 nucleotides agree with TRBD1. This CDR3 is 14 amino acids long. Germline V lookup: CDR1 SNHLY, CDR2 FYNNEI. V shed 6 bases, J shed 2 bases, and the junction held 3 bases outside the gene matches. The DNA of the CDR3 is TGTGCCAGCAGCCAGGGGGCGGGCAATCAGCCCCAGCATTTT. The encoded protein is CASSQGAGNQPQHF.

The chain recombines TRBV25-1 with TRBJ2-1, with a weak D call TRBD2 (5 bases). Deletions cut 1 base from V and 2 bases from J, with 12 bases between. The germline CDR1 and CDR2 sequences are MGHDK and SYGVNS. There are 16 residues in the CDR3. The DNA for the CDR3 is TGTGCCAGCAGTGAATTCTCAAGCGGAGCCTACAATGAGCAGTTCTTC. Its translation: CASSEFSSGAYNEQFF. The full variable domain, completed using reference TRBV25-1 and TRBJ2-1, is EADIYQTPRYLVIGTGKKITLECSQTMGHDKMYWYQQDPGMELHLIHYSYGVNSTEKGDLSSESTVSRIRTEHFPLTLESARPSHTSQYLCASSEFSSGAYNEQFFGPGTRLTVL.

The gene calls are TRBV27 and TRBJ2-1; 11 bases match TRBD1. V was pared by 7 bases and J by 3 bases, with 20 bases of the junction left unmatched. The CDR3 consists of 20 residues. Germline CDR1 MNHEY, CDR2 SMNVEV (reference sequence). CDR3 amino acids: CASTRGEGGQGVYYYNEQFF. For the CDR3, the DNA is TGTGCCAGCACCCGAGGAGAGGGGGGACAGGGGGTCTACTACTACAATGAGCAGTTCTTC.

CDR3 sequence (DNA): TGTGCCAGCGCCAGCCGGGGGATAACTAGCACAGATACGCAGTATTTT. This translates into CASASRGITSTDTQYF. This chain joins TRBV9 and TRBJ2-3; TRBD2 might be the D (6 bases). Germline CDR1 reads SGDLS; CDR2 reads YYNGEE. This CDR3 comprises 16 residues. The ends were cut back, 7 bases at V and 0 bases at J, with 18 bases in the middle.

V gene TRBV7-8 combines with J gene TRBJ1-5; 8 bases are shared with TRBD1. CDR3 length: 14 residues. The V gene's germline CDR1 is SGHVS and CDR2 FQNEAQ. Germline trimming cut 5 bases from V and 7 bases from J; bases unmatched to any gene: 7. In nucleotides, the CDR3 is TGTGCCAGCAGCACCGGGACAGGAGGCCAGCCCCAGCATTTT. This sequence encodes CASSTGTGGQPQHF.

CDR3 DNA: TGTGCCAGCAGACCAGCGGGGGGGCGTAATGAGCAGTTCTTC. Translating it yields CASRPAGGRNEQFF. The chain employs TRBV6-5 and TRBJ2-1; 10 bases fit TRBD2. The length of the CDR3 is 14 residues. J was trimmed by 7 bases and V by 6 bases; bases with no gene match: 6. Germline V gene data show CDR1 as MNHEY and CDR2 as SVGAGI.

The chain uses TRBV7-9 and TRBJ1-5; 9 bases agree with TRBD1. With V trimmed by 5 bases and J by 2 bases, 1 base remained unmatched. Germline CDR1 reads SEHNR; CDR2 reads FQNEAQ (reference sequence). This CDR3 is built from 14 residues. DNA of the CDR3: TGTGCCAGCAGCCGGACAGGGGGCAATCAGCCCCAGCATTTT. It specifies CASSRTGGNQPQHF.